One and the same sample provided the 25 T cell receptor beta chains below, sequenced in a study of shared clonotypes between healthy human individuals. Assay: immunoSEQ multiplex PCR; the TCRdb copy retains only in-frame clones and omits some. This table holds hundreds of thousands of clones, roughly 78% found once. Sequences were obtained from memory CD4+ T cells sorted from blood. Subset reported: CD45RA-negative fraction. Receptor source: a woman aged 25 to 39 in good health.

Only one count was recorded for this clone. V usage is TRBV13 and J usage is TRBJ1-2; D is uncertain. The CDR3 is 13 residues long. V lost 1 base, J lost 4 bases, and 7 bases lay in between. CDR1 and CDR2 (germline): PRHDT, FYEKMQ (reference sequence). CDR3 DNA: TGTGCCAGCAGCTTAGCTTCGGGCTATGGCTACACCTTC. Its translation is CASSLASGYGYTF.

This chain joins TRBV28 and TRBJ2-1, with 7 bases that match TRBD2. The CDR3 length is 11 residues. The germline V gene encodes CDR1 MDHEN and CDR2 SYDVKM. J was trimmed by 10 bases and V by 10 bases; bases with no gene match: 7. In DNA form, the CDR3 reads TGTGCCAACAAAGCGGGATTCGAGCAGTTCTTC. Translated: CANKAGFEQFF.

This clone has more than one count but fewer than ten. J is TRBJ1-1 and V is TRBV27; D gene uncertain. V lost 0 bases to trimming and J lost 7 bases, with 15 bases between them. This CDR3 has 15 amino acids. CDR1 and CDR2 from the germline V gene are MNHEY and SMNVEV (reference sequence). The CDR3 DNA is TGTGCCAGCAGTTTATCTTGGGTACAAGCCGGTGAAGCTTTCTTT. Its translation is CASSLSWVQAGEAFF.

This sequence joins TRBV6-5 and TRBJ1-5; D gene uncertain. This CDR3 contains 13 residues. The germline V gene encodes CDR1 MNHEY and CDR2 SVGAGI. V gave up 5 bases and J gave up 5 bases, with 10 bases separating them. The chain's CDR3 is CASSPQEYQPQHF. The DNA of the CDR3 is TGTGCCAGCAGTCCTCAGGAGTATCAGCCCCAGCATTTT.

This chain links TRBV19 with TRBJ2-7, with D perhaps TRBD2 (6 bases). The CDR3 is made up of 15 amino acids. Germline V gene data show CDR1 as LNHDA and CDR2 as SQIVND (reference sequence). Trimming pared 8 bases from V and 3 bases from J, leaving 20 bases between. This CDR3 is CASGRPYGGNYEQYF. CDR3 coding DNA: TGTGCCAGTGGCCGCCCCTACGGCGGGAACTACGAGCAGTACTTC.

The V gene is TRBV21-1, the J gene TRBJ2-7; TRBD2 is the table's D call, not checked against the DNA. TRBV21-1 is classified as a pseudogene. CDR3 size: 15 residues. CDR3 DNA sequence: TGTGCCAGCAGCCAACGACTAGCGGGAGAAGGAGAGCAGTACTTC. Translation: CASSQRLAGEGEQYF.

This chain uses TRBV21-1 with TRBJ2-2; TRBD1 reflects the table's D call only, with no check against the DNA. TRBV21-1 is a pseudogene. The length of the CDR3 is 13 residues. CDR3 coding DNA: TGTGCCAGCGTTACAGGGTTAACCGGGGAGCTGTTTTTT. Its translation is CASVTGLTGELFF.

This clone was counted once. The chain uses TRBV7-2 and TRBJ2-7, with D possibly being TRBD2 (5 bases). V shed 3 bases and J shed 0 bases, with 9 bases lying between them. CDR1 is SGHTA and CDR2 is FQGNSA in the germline V gene. CDR3 size: 14 residues. CDR3 nucleotides: TGTGCCAGCAGCTTCACGGGAACCTCCTACGAGCAGTACTTC. Translating it yields CASSFTGTSYEQYF.

There are many counts of this clone. V usage is TRBV6-1 and J usage is TRBJ1-2; D is unclear. This CDR3 is 11 amino acids long. Germline CDR1 and CDR2: MNHNS and SASEGT. Trimming took 2 bases from V and 8 from J, leaving 6 bases between them. The CDR3 loop reads CASSEFWGYTF. DNA of the CDR3: TGTGCCAGCAGTGAATTTTGGGGCTACACCTTC.

V and J are TRBV4-1 and TRBJ2-7; no firm D call. Trimming shortened V by 5 bases and J by 7 bases, and 15 bases separated the two germline ends. From germline, CDR1 is MGHRA and CDR2 YSYEKL. CDR3 length: 13 amino acids. Here the CDR3 DNA reads TGCGCCAGCAGCACCCGGACCTCTGGGGAGCAGTACTTC. Amino acid sequence: CASSTRTSGEQYF.

Many counts were recorded for this clone. The V gene is TRBV25-1, the J gene TRBJ2-7; 7 bases fit TRBD1. With V trimmed by 2 bases and J by 5 bases, 12 bases remained unmatched. Per germline, CDR1 MGHDK and CDR2 SYGVNS. The CDR3 spans 16 residues. The chain's CDR3 is CASSEGPPGQFDEQYF. The CDR3 DNA sequence: TGTGCCAGCAGTGAAGGCCCGCCGGGACAGTTCGACGAGCAGTACTTC.

V is TRBV6-5 and J is TRBJ2-1, with 8 nucleotides matching TRBD2. This CDR3 is 14 amino acids long. V was pared by 6 bases and J by 8 bases, with 9 bases of the junction left unmatched. CDR1 and CDR2 from the germline V gene are MNHEY and SVGAGI. The CDR3 loop reads CASSLAGGNDEQFF. The CDR3 DNA reads as TGTGCCAGCAGCTTGGCGGGAGGTAACGATGAGCAGTTCTTC.

As concerns this clone: This sequence may be a read error, since a much larger clone differs from it by one base. The rearrangement uses TRBV5-4 and TRBJ1-1; a weak D match, TRBD1 (5 bases). The CDR3 length is 14 residues. Germline V gene sequence: CDR1 SGHNT, CDR2 YYREEE (reference sequence). Trimming stripped 0 bases from V and 1 base from J, with 7 bases between. CDR3 sequence: CASSLGQPNTEAFF. In nucleotides, the CDR3 is TGTGCCAGCAGCTTGGGACAGCCGAACACTGAAGCTTTCTTT.

V usage is TRBV6-5 and J usage is TRBJ2-1; 9 bases are shared with TRBD2. Per germline, CDR1 MNHEY and CDR2 SVGAGI. Losses at the gene ends were 7 bases for V and 9 bases for J; bases not matched to a gene: 13. The CDR3 runs 15 residues. CDR3 bases: TGTGCCAGCACTCAAAGGGCGGGAGGGCCATCTGAGCAGTTCTTC. This translates into CASTQRAGGPSEQFF.

The genes are TRBV6-5 and TRBJ1-5; TRBD1 is a possible D gene (5 bases). V dropped 8 bases and J dropped 10 bases, with 18 bases sitting between them. CDR3 length: 13 residues. CDR1 is MNHEY, CDR2 SVGAGI, per germline. CDR3 nucleotide sequence: TGTGCCAGCCAGGACGCCCAAAGGGGTCCCCAGCATTTT. Its translation is CASQDAQRGPQHF.

CDR3 amino acids: CASSLKGTSGYSYEQYF. In nucleotides, the CDR3 is TGCGCCAGCAGCTTGAAAGGGACTAGCGGGTACTCCTACGAGCAGTACTTC. The gene calls are TRBV5-1 and TRBJ2-5; TRBD2 aligns across 12 bases. Judging by the DNA end, TRBJ2-7 fits better; the J call may be wrong. This CDR3 region has 17 residues. The V gene's germline CDR1 is SGHRS and CDR2 YFSETQ.

Points on this clone: The same CDR3 arises from other DNA sequences in this sample as well. The chain recombines TRBV7-6 with TRBJ2-7; 7 bases agree with TRBD1. Germline CDR1 and CDR2: SGHVS and FNYEAQ. V lost 3 bases, J lost 3 bases, and 5 bases stayed unmatched. The CDR3 covers 14 residues. The CDR3 DNA is TGTGCCAGCAGCTTCCAAAGGGACAGCTACGAGCAGTACTTC. Encoded protein: CASSFQRDSYEQYF.

This chain links TRBV21-1 with TRBJ1-3; the D call of TRBD1 is as the table states it, not checked on the DNA. TRBV21-1 is a listed pseudogene. The CDR3 loop spans 16 amino acids. CDR3: CASSTRVKARGTTIYF. Here the CDR3 DNA reads TGTGCCAGCAGCACTAGGGTGAAAGCTAGGGGAACCACCATATATTTT.

V and J are TRBV7-2 and TRBJ2-7, with 7 bases that match TRBD1. The ends lost 5 bases at V and 6 bases at J; junction bases unmatched: 10. The germline V gene encodes CDR1 SGHTA and CDR2 FQGNSA. This CDR3 is 14 amino acids long. The CDR3: CASSTGVPAGEQYF. CDR3 in DNA: TGTGCCAGCAGCACAGGGGTCCCGGCGGGCGAGCAGTACTTC.

This chain joins TRBV15 and TRBJ2-7; 11 positions match TRBD2. The CDR3 has 15 amino acids. Trimming removed 3 bases from V and 4 bases from J; junction bases left unmatched: 5. CDR1 and CDR2 (germline): LNHNV, YYDKDF (reference sequence). CDR3 DNA: TGTGCCACCAGCAGTGTAGCGGGAGGGCCGTACGAGCAGTACTTC. Amino acid sequence: CATSSVAGGPYEQYF. The full variable domain, completed using reference TRBV15 and TRBJ2-7, is DAMVIQNPRYQVTQFGKPVTLSCSQTLNHNVMYWYQQKSSQAPKLLFHYYDKDFNNEADTPDNFQSRRPNTSFCFLDIRSPGLGDTAMYLCATSSVAGGPYEQYFGPGTRLTVT.

This clone was recorded a few times. V is TRBV19 and J is TRBJ2-2; D uncertain. The CDR3 extends over 15 amino acids. CDR1 LNHDA and CDR2 SQIVND come from the germline V gene (reference sequence). V lost 4 bases, J lost 5 bases, and 14 bases lay in between. CDR3 protein: CASSTTRIFTGELFF. CDR3 sequence (DNA): TGTGCCAGTAGTACGACTCGGATCTTTACCGGGGAGCTGTTTTTT. The variable domain in full, with the rest retrieved from reference TRBV19 and TRBJ2-2, is DGGITQSPKYLFRKEGQNVTLSCEQNLNHDAMYWYRQDPGQGLRLIYYSQIVNDFQKGDIAEGYSVSREKKESFPLTVTSAQKNPTAFYLCASSTTRIFTGELFFGEGSRLTVL.

This clone was observed once. This chain joins TRBV5-1 and TRBJ1-4; D ambiguous. Germline values: CDR1 SGHRS, CDR2 YFSETQ. CDR3 length: 15 amino acids. The V and J ends lost 0 bases and 0 bases respectively, with 6 bases between them. DNA of the CDR3: TGCGCCAGCAGCTTGGCCGGAACAACTAATGAAAAACTGTTTTTT. This sequence encodes CASSLAGTTNEKLFF.

The gene calls are TRBV9 and TRBJ2-7; the D is unclear. Looked up from germline, CDR1 is SGDLS and CDR2 is YYNGEE. Trimming stripped 4 bases from V and 4 bases from J, with 15 bases between. The CDR3 has 14 residues. CDR3 DNA: TGTGCCAGCAGCCCATACTCCGTTCTGTACGAGCAGTACTTC. This sequence encodes CASSPYSVLYEQYF.

The CDR3, as DNA: TGTGCCAGCAGCCAAGAATACTTTGGGGCAGGGAACCACAATGAGCAGTTCTTC. The encoded protein is CASSQEYFGAGNHNEQFF. The genes are TRBV4-2 and TRBJ2-1; maybe TRBD1 (5 bases). Trimming removed 0 bases at V and 5 bases at J, with 20 bases between. CDR3 length equals 18 residues. Germline-derived CDR1 and CDR2 are LGHNA and YNFKEQ.

The chain joins TRBV6-1 to TRBJ1-5, with D unresolved. Germline loops: CDR1 MNHNS, CDR2 SASEGT. This CDR3 comprises 14 residues. Trimming cost V 0 bases and J 6 bases, with 9 bases left between them. Written as DNA, the CDR3 is TGTGCCAGCAGTGAAGCGCTTTTTACTCAGCCCCAGCATTTT. Protein product: CASSEALFTQPQHF.